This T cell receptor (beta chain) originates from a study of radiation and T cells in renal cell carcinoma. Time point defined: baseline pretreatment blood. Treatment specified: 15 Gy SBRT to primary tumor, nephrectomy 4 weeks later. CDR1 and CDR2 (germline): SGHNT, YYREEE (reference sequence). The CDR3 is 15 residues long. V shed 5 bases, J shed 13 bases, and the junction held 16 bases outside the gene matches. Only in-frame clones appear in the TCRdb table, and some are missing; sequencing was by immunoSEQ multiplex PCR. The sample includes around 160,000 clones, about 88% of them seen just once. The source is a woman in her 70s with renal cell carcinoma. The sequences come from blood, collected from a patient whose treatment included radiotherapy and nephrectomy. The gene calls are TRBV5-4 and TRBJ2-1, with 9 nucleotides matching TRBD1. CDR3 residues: CASSATGGQGGVQFF. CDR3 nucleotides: TGTGCCAGCAGTGCGACTGGGGGACAGGGTGGAGTCCAGTTCTTC.